These T cell receptor beta chains were read from a single sample in a study of T-cell memory formation after mild COVID-19. TCRdb itself ran the 5' RACE reads through MiXCR, one entry per CDR3 protein. The sample yields hundreds of thousands of distinct CDR3 sequences, approximately 21% seen once. Sequencing input: PBMCs or a T cell subset sorted from them (not recorded which). The receptors originated from an adult woman who had mild COVID-19 (a few samples of this study predate the infection). Cell type and time point are not known. The CDR3 runs from the conserved cysteine through the conserved F or W. Each record gives: V gene, J gene, clone size, D gene, CDR3 protein, CDR3 DNA. D genes are given only for firm matches. A clone size is listed for some rows: how often the clone was seen (once, few, many), or a class if it is expanded.

v_gene: TRBV14; j_gene: TRBJ2-6; abundance: -; d_gene: -; CDR3aa: CASSPFSPRVTGANVLTF; CDR3nt: TGTGCCAGCAGCCCCTTCTCACCTAGGGTAACCGGGGCCAACGTCCTGACTTTC
v_gene: TRBV9; j_gene: TRBJ1-5; abundance: -; d_gene: -; CDR3aa: CASSVGDGREPQHF; CDR3nt: TGTGCCAGCAGCGTAGGGGACGGCAGGGAGCCCCAGCATTTT
v_gene: TRBV5-1; j_gene: TRBJ2-7; abundance: few; d_gene: -; CDR3aa: CASSLSDTTYEQYF; CDR3nt: TGCGCCAGCAGCTTAAGCGACACAACCTACGAGCAGTACTTC
v_gene: TRBV30; j_gene: TRBJ2-1; abundance: few; d_gene: TRBD1; CDR3aa: CAWSVRATGSYNEQFF; CDR3nt: TGTGCCTGGAGTGTACGCGCGACAGGGTCCTACAATGAGCAGTTCTTC
v_gene: TRBV7-9; j_gene: TRBJ2-1; abundance: -; d_gene: -; CDR3aa: CASSLSGIYEQFF; CDR3nt: TGTGCCAGCAGCTTAAGCGGCATCTATGAGCAGTTCTTC
v_gene: TRBV5-5; j_gene: TRBJ1-2; abundance: few; d_gene: TRBD1; CDR3aa: CASSLRGQGIYGYTF; CDR3nt: TGTGCCAGCAGCTTGCGAGGACAGGGGATCTATGGCTACACCTTC
v_gene: TRBV20-1; j_gene: TRBJ2-3; abundance: few; d_gene: TRBD2; CDR3aa: CSAPEGGYTDTQYF; CDR3nt: TGCAGTGCACCTGAGGGAGGGTACACAGATACGCAGTATTTT
v_gene: TRBV2; j_gene: TRBJ2-4; abundance: -; d_gene: -; CDR3aa: CASSFDHKNIQYF; CDR3nt: TGTGCCAGCAGTTTCGATCACAAAAACATTCAGTACTTC
v_gene: TRBV20-1; j_gene: TRBJ2-7; abundance: -; d_gene: -; CDR3aa: CSARDPSTRSGSEQYF; CDR3nt: TGCAGTGCTAGAGATCCCTCTACTAGAAGTGGAAGCGAGCAGTACTTC
v_gene: TRBV7-2; j_gene: TRBJ2-7; abundance: -; d_gene: -; CDR3aa: CASSSVGYEQYF; CDR3nt: TGTGCCAGCAGCTCCGTAGGCTACGAGCAGTACTTC
v_gene: TRBV7-2; j_gene: TRBJ1-1; abundance: many; d_gene: TRBD1; CDR3aa: CASSFGTGGEAFF; CDR3nt: TGTGCCAGCAGCTTCGGGACAGGGGGTGAAGCTTTCTTT
v_gene: TRBV7-2; j_gene: TRBJ2-1; abundance: -; d_gene: -; CDR3aa: CASSLQGYYNEQFF; CDR3nt: TGTGCCAGCAGCTTACAGGGTTACTACAATGAGCAGTTCTTC
v_gene: TRBV9; j_gene: TRBJ2-1; abundance: -; d_gene: TRBD2; CDR3aa: CASSVASGRAYNEQFF; CDR3nt: TGTGCCAGCAGCGTAGCGAGCGGGAGGGCCTACAATGAGCAGTTCTTC
v_gene: TRBV6-5; j_gene: TRBJ2-1; abundance: few; d_gene: -; CDR3aa: CASSYGGRYNEQFF; CDR3nt: TGTGCCAGCAGTTACGGCGGGCGCTACAATGAGCAGTTCTTC
v_gene: TRBV24-1; j_gene: TRBJ1-3; abundance: -; d_gene: -; CDR3aa: CATSDPKGGNTIYF; CDR3nt: TGTGCCACCAGTGATCCAAAAGGGGGAAACACCATATATTTT
v_gene: TRBV4-1; j_gene: TRBJ2-3; abundance: few; d_gene: TRBD2; CDR3aa: CASSQDMSGGADTQYF; CDR3nt: TGCGCCAGCAGCCAAGATATGAGCGGGGGGGCAGATACGCAGTATTTT
v_gene: TRBV21-1; j_gene: TRBJ2-7; abundance: -; d_gene: -; CDR3aa: CASSRGQVFNPYSPVSYEQYF; CDR3nt: TGTGCCAGCAGCAGGGGCCAGGTGTTTAACCCCTATTCCCCGGTCTCCTACGAGCAGTACTTC
v_gene: TRBV12-3/TRBV12-4; j_gene: TRBJ2-3; abundance: few; d_gene: -; CDR3aa: CASRDRRDTDTQYF; CDR3nt: TGTGCCAGCAGGGATCGACGGGACACAGATACGCAGTATTTT
v_gene: TRBV30; j_gene: TRBJ2-7; abundance: few; d_gene: -; CDR3aa: CAWRLSSNSYEQYF; CDR3nt: TGTGCCTGGAGGTTGAGCAGTAATTCCTACGAGCAGTACTTC
v_gene: TRBV9; j_gene: TRBJ2-5; abundance: few; d_gene: TRBD1; CDR3aa: CASSEEDRAGETQYF; CDR3nt: TGTGCCAGCAGCGAAGAGGACAGGGCGGGCGAGACCCAGTACTTC
v_gene: TRBV2; j_gene: TRBJ2-1; abundance: few; d_gene: -; CDR3aa: CASSDLGPLNEQFF; CDR3nt: TGTGCCAGCAGTGACCTAGGCCCACTTAATGAGCAGTTCTTC
v_gene: TRBV7-6; j_gene: TRBJ2-2; abundance: -; d_gene: -; CDR3aa: CASSLKTGRYPGELFF; CDR3nt: TGTGCCAGCAGCTTAAAAACAGGGCGGTATCCCGGGGAGCTGTTTTTT
v_gene: TRBV29-1; j_gene: TRBJ1-1; abundance: -; d_gene: -; CDR3aa: CSVDDGSGFNTEAFF; CDR3nt: TGCAGCGTTGATGACGGATCAGGGTTTAACACTGAAGCTTTCTTT
v_gene: TRBV20-1; j_gene: TRBJ2-5; abundance: -; d_gene: -; CDR3aa: CSASLGSRETQYF; CDR3nt: TGCAGTGCTAGTTTGGGGTCCCGGGAGACCCAGTACTTC
v_gene: TRBV2; j_gene: TRBJ2-3; abundance: few; d_gene: -; CDR3aa: CATQDGATSDTQYF; CDR3nt: TGTGCCACTCAAGACGGGGCGACGTCAGATACGCAGTATTTT
v_gene: TRBV7-8; j_gene: TRBJ2-2; abundance: few; d_gene: -; CDR3aa: CASSPHQNTGELFF; CDR3nt: TGTGCCAGCAGCCCCCACCAGAACACCGGGGAGCTGTTTTTT
v_gene: TRBV7-9; j_gene: TRBJ2-5; abundance: few; d_gene: -; CDR3aa: CASSYLGQGRVWETQYF; CDR3nt: TGTGCCAGCAGCTACCTCGGACAAGGGCGAGTGTGGGAGACCCAGTACTTC
v_gene: TRBV12-3/TRBV12-4; j_gene: TRBJ2-7; abundance: few; d_gene: TRBD1; CDR3aa: CASSPSGQGVYEQYF; CDR3nt: TGTGCCAGCAGTCCCTCGGGACAGGGGGTTTACGAGCAGTACTTC